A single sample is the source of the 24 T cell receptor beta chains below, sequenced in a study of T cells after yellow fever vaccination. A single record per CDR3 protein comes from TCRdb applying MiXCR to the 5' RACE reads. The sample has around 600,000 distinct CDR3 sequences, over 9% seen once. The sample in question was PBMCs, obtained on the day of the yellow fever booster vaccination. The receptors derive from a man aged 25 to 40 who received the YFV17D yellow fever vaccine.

The CDR3 DNA sequence: TGTGCCAGCAGCCCTTCGGACAGTTTTAAGGGTGAGCAGTTCTTC. Amino acids: CASSPSDSFKGEQFF. This rearrangement joins TRBV9 to TRBJ2-1, with D perhaps matching TRBD1 (6 bases). The CDR3 extends over 15 amino acids. The germline CDR1 and CDR2 sequences are SGDLS and YYNGEE. Trimming left V 4 bases short and J 9 bases short, with 20 bases between.

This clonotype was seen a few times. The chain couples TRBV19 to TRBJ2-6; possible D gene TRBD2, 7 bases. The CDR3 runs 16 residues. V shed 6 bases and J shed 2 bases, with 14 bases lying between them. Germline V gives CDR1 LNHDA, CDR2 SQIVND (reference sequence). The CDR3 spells CASRKGGGAGANVLTF. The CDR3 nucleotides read TGTGCCAGTAGAAAAGGGGGAGGGGCTGGGGCCAACGTCCTGACTTTC.

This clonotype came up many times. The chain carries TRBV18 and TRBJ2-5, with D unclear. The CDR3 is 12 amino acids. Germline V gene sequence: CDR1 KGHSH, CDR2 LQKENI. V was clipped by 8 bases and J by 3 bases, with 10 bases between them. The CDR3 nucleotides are TGTGCCAGCAGCCCCAGAGAAGAGACCCAGTACTTC. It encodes CASSPREETQYF.

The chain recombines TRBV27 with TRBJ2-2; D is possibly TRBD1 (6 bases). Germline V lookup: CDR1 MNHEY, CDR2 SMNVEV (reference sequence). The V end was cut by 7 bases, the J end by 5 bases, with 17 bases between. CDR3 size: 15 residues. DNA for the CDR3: TGTGCCAGCACCCCTAGGACAGTAAATACCGGGGAGCTGTTTTTT. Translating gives CASTPRTVNTGELFF.

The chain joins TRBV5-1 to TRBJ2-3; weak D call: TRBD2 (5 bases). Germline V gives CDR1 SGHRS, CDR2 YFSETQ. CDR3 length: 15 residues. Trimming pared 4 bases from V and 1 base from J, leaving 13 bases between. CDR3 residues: CASSVVRVGTDTQYF. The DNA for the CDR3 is TGCGCCAGCAGCGTGGTGCGGGTCGGCACAGATACGCAGTATTTT.

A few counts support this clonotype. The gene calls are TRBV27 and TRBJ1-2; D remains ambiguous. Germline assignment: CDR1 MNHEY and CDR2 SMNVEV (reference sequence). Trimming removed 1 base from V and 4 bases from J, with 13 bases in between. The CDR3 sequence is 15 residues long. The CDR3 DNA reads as TGTGCCAGCAGTTTATACGGGGTTTCGGGCTATGGCTACACCTTC. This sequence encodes CASSLYGVSGYGYTF.

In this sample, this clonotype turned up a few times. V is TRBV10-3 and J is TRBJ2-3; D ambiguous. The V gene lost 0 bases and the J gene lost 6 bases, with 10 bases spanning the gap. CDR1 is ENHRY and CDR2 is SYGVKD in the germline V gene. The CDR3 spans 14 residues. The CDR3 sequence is CAISESKVGDTQYF. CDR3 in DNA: TGTGCCATCAGTGAGTCAAAAGTGGGGGATACGCAGTATTTT.

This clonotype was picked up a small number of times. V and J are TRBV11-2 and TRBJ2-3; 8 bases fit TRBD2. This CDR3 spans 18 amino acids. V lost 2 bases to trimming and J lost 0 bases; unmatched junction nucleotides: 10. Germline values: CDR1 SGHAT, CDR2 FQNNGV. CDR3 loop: CASSLRGASGRSTDTQYF. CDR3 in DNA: TGTGCCAGCAGCTTACGTGGGGCTAGCGGGCGTAGCACAGATACGCAGTATTTT.

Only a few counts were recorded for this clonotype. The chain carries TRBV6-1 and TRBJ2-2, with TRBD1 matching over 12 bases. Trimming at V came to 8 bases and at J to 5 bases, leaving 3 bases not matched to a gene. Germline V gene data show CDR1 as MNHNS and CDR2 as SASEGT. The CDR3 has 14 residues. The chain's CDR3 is CASRDRGHTGELFF. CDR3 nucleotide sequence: TGTGCCAGCCGGGACAGGGGGCATACCGGGGAGCTGTTTTTT.

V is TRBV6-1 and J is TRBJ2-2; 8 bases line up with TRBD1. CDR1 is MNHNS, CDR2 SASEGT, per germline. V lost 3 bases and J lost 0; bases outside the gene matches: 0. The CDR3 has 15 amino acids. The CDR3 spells CASSEGQANTGELFF. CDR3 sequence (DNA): TGTGCCAGCAGTGAGGGACAGGCGAACACCGGGGAGCTGTTTTTT.

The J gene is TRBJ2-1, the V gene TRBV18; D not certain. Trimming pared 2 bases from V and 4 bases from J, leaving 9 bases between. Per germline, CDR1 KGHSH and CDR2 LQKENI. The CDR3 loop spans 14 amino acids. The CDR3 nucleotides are TGTGCCAGCTCACCAACTCTGGCGTACAATGAGCAGTTCTTC. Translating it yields CASSPTLAYNEQFF.

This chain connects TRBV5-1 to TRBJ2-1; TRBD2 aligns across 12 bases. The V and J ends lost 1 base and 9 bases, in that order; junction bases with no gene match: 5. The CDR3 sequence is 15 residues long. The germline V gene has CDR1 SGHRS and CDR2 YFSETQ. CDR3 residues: CASSLTSGRSPEQFF. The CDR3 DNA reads TGCGCCAGCAGCTTGACTAGCGGGAGGTCCCCTGAGCAGTTCTTC.

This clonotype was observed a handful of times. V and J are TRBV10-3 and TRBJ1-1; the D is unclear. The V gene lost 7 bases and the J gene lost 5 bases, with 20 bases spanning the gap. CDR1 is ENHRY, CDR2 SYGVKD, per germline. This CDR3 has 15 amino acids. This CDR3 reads CAIKKGDLPATEAFF. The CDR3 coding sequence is TGTGCCATCAAAAAAGGTGACCTACCAGCGACTGAAGCTTTCTTT.

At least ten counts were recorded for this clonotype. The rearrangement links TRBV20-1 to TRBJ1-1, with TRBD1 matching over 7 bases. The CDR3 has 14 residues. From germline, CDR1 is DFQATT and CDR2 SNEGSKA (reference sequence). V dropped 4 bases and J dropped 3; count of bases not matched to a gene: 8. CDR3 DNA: TGCAGTGCTATCAACAGGGGCGGTTACACTGAAGCTTTCTTT. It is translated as CSAINRGGYTEAFF.

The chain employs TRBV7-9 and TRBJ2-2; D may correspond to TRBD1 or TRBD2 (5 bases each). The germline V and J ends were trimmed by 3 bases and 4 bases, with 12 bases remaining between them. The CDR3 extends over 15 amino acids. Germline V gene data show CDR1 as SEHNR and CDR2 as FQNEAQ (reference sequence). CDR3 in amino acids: CASSFQGVRTGELFF. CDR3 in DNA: TGTGCCAGCAGCTTTCAGGGAGTTCGCACCGGGGAGCTGTTTTTT. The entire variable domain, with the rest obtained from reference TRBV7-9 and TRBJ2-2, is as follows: DTGVSQNPRHKITKRGQNVTFRCDPISEHNRLYWYRQTLGQGPEFLTYFQNEAQLEKSRLLSDRFSAERPKGSFSTLEIQRTEQGDSAMYLCASSFQGVRTGELFFGEGSRLTVL.

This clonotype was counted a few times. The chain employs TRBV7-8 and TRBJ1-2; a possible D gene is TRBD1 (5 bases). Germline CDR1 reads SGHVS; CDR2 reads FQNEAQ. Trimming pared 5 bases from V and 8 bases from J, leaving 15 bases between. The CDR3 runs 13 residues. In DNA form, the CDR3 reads TGTGCCAGCAGCCGGGGACCTAAGGAAGGCTACACCTTC. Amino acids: CASSRGPKEGYTF.

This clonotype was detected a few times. The CDR3 DNA sequence: TGTGCCAGCAGCCAGAGGGCAGGGAACTATGGCTACACCTTC. Amino acid sequence: CASSQRAGNYGYTF. The genes are TRBV7-2 and TRBJ1-2, with D possibly being TRBD1 (5 bases). The CDR3 has 14 amino acids. The germline V and J ends were trimmed by 5 bases and 2 bases, with 12 bases remaining between them. Germline lookup yields CDR1 SGHTA and CDR2 FQGNSA.

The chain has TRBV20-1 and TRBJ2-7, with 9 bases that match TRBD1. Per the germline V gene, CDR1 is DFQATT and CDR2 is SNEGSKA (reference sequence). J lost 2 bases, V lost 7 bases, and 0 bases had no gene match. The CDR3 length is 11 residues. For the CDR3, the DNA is TGCAGTGGACAGGGGGCCTACGAGCAGTACTTC. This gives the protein CSGQGAYEQYF.

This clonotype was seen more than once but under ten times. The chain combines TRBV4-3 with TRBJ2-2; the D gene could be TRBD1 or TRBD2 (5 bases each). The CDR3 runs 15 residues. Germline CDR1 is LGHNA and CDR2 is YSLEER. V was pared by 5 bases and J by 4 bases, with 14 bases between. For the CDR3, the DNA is TGCGCCAGCAGCTTCCAGGGAGCAGGCACCGGGGAGCTGTTTTTT. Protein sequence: CASSFQGAGTGELFF.

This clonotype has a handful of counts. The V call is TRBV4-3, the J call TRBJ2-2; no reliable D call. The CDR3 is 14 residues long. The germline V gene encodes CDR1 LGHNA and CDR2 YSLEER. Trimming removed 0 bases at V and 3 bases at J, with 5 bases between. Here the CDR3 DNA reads TGCGCCAGCAGCCAAGAGGGATACACCGGGGAGCTGTTTTTT. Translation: CASSQEGYTGELFF.

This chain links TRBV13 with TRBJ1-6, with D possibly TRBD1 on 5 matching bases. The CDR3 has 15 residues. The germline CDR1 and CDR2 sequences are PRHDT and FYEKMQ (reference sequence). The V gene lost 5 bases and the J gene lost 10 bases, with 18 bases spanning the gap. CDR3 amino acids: CASSPNGDPNSPLHF. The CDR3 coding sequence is TGTGCCAGCAGCCCAAACGGGGACCCCAACTCACCCCTCCACTTT.

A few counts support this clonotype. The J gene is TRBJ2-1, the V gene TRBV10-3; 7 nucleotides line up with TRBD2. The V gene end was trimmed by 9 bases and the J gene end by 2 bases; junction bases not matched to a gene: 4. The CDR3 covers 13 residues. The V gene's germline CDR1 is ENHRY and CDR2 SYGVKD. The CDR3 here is CAISGGAYNEQFF. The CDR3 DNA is TGTGCCATATCTGGGGGGGCCTACAATGAGCAGTTCTTC.

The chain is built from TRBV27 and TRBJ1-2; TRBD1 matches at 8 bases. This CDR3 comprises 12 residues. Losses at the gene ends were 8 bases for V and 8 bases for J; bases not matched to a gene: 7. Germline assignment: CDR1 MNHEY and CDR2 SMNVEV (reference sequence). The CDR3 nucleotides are TGTGCCAGCCGCGGCAGGGGGCAAGGCTACACCTTC. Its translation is CASRGRGQGYTF.

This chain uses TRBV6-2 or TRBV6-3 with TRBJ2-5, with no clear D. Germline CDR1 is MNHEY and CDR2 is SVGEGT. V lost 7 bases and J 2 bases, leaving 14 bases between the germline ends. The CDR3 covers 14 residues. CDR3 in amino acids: CASTVTRSQETQYF. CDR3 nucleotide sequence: TGTGCCAGCACCGTTACAAGATCTCAAGAGACCCAGTACTTC.